Given below is one TCR beta chain in context. TCRdb itself ran the RACE reads through MiXCR, one entry per CDR3 protein. The table shows over 300,000 distinct CDR3 sequences, with 5.1% occurring only once. The data stem from a study of human T cells and chemical hapten exposure. Described time point: pre-sensitization, week 0. Treatment meaning: therapeutic diphenylcyclopropenone sensitization with weekly scalp DPC. The V segment lost 4 bases and the J segment 6 bases; nucleotides outside the gene matches: 7. This CDR3 has 14 amino acids. The germline V gene encodes CDR1 LGHDT and CDR2 YNNKEL (reference sequence).

The V gene is TRBV3-1, the J gene TRBJ2-7, with 9 positions matching TRBD2. The sample in question was whole blood, obtained in connection with sensitization to the hapten diphenylcyclopropenone (DPC). This TCR came from a woman in her forties or fifties with alopecia areata. Some clones in this sample may be carry-over from other donors' samples. CDR3 amino acids: CASSPQREDGEQYF. CDR3 in DNA: TGTGCCAGCAGCCCCCAGCGGGAGGATGGCGAGCAGTACTTC.